The source of this T cell receptor (beta chain) is a study of T cell responses to AZD1222 COVID-19 vaccine. CDR1 and CDR2 from the germline V gene are SGHAT and FQNNGV. The CDR3 runs 14 residues. V lost 5 bases and J lost 2, with 13 bases in between. Using immunoSEQ multiplex PCR, the repertoire was profiled, and TCRdb retains in-frame clones only, with some absent. Here the sample spans over 100,000 clones, approximately 91% being singletons. The input for sequencing was peripheral blood, taken on day 0 of AZD1222 vaccination. The rearrangement joins TRBV11-2 to TRBJ2-7, with D unclear. This TCR was sampled from an adult in good health. The CDR3 reads CASSPGPGPYEQYF. The DNA for the CDR3 is TGTGCCAGCAGCCCCGGACCCGGGCCCTACGAGCAGTACTTC. The full variable domain, in which reference TRBV11-2 and TRBJ2-7 provide the parts outside the CDR3, is EAGVAQSPRYKIIEKRQSVAFWCNPISGHATLYWYQQILGQGPKLLIQFQNNGVVDDSQLPKDRFSAERLKGVDSTLKIQPAKLEDSAVYLCASSPGPGPYEQYFGPGTRLTVT.